One and the same sample provided the 27 T cell receptor beta chains below, sequenced in a study of T cells expressing NK-cell markers. One entry per CDR3 protein, without DNA, is what TCRdb gives after re-calling the 5' RACE reads. The sample has about 540,000 distinct CDR3 sequences. The source material was blood T cells: a sorted CD56 or NKG2C T cell subset, CD4+ or CD8+ T cells, or bulk PBMC T cells (not recorded which). The receptors derive from a man between 18 and 29 years old in good health.

The rearrangement uses TRBV12-3 or TRBV12-4 and TRBJ2-3; TCRdb picks TRBD2, but there is no DNA to check that call. The CDR3 sequence is 14 residues long. This CDR3 is CASSRGLTTDTQYF.

The chain couples TRBV12-3 or TRBV12-4 to TRBJ1-6; TCRdb's D gene call, TRBD1, goes unchecked for lack of DNA. The CDR3 extends over 15 amino acids. CDR3 sequence reads: CASSLKDRPGSPLHF.

The chain combines TRBV15 with TRBJ2-1; TCRdb's assignment of TRBD2 cannot be checked, as there is no DNA. This CDR3 contains 17 residues. Per germline, CDR1 LNHNV and CDR2 YYDKDF (reference sequence). CDR3 region: CATSREKGLVSYNEQFF.

The chain recombines TRBV20-1 with TRBJ2-7; checking the TCRdb D call of TRBD2 is not possible without DNA. Germline-derived CDR1 and CDR2 are DFQATT and SNEGSKA (reference sequence). The CDR3 loop spans 12 amino acids. CDR3 sequence: CSEEGISYEQYF.

V gene TRBV6-2 or TRBV6-3 combines with J gene TRBJ2-1; checking the TCRdb D call of TRBD2 is not possible without DNA. The CDR3 is made up of 17 amino acids. Germline V gene lookup returns CDR1 MNHEY and CDR2 SVGEGT. The CDR3 is CASSPRTSGGPYNEQFF.

The rearrangement links TRBV5-1 to TRBJ2-1; TCRdb picks TRBD2, but there is no DNA to check that call. The CDR3 contains 15 residues. CDR1 is SGHRS and CDR2 is YFSETQ in the germline V gene. The CDR3 is CASSFVAGARNEQFF. The entire variable domain, with the rest obtained from reference TRBV5-1 and TRBJ2-1, is as follows: KAGVTQTPRYLIKTRGQQVTLSCSPISGHRSVSWYQQTPGQGLQFLFEYFSETQRNKGNFPGRFSGRQFSNSRSEMNVSTLELGDSALYLCASSFVAGARNEQFFGPGTRLTVL.

The genes are TRBV5-1 and TRBJ2-5; TCRdb returns TRBD1, unconfirmable since there is no DNA. The CDR3 is made up of 16 amino acids. The V gene's germline CDR1 is SGHRS and CDR2 YFSETQ. CDR3 loop: CASSPDRGRGLETQYF.

V and J are TRBV10-3 and TRBJ2-2. Germline-derived CDR1 and CDR2 are ENHRY and SYGVKD. The CDR3 loop spans 14 amino acids. Here the CDR3 reads CAISGWESTGELFF.

The rearrangement links TRBV6-5 to TRBJ1-4; with no DNA, the TCRdb D assignment of TRBD1 cannot be verified. Germline-derived CDR1 and CDR2 are MNHEY and SVGAGI. This CDR3 region has 15 residues. CDR3 protein: CASSLGTAGNKKLFF.

The rearrangement uses TRBV4-1 and TRBJ2-1; TCRdb gives TRBD2 as the D gene, but with no DNA this cannot be confirmed. CDR1 MGHRA and CDR2 YSYEKL come from the germline V gene. This CDR3 region has 15 residues. CDR3 amino acids: CASSTREQGYNEQFF.

J is TRBJ2-7 and V is TRBV7-2. Germline V CDR1 and CDR2: SGHTA, FQGNSA. CDR3 length: 16 amino acids. The CDR3 loop is CASSFSKSSNLYEQYF.

The chain recombines TRBV3-1 with TRBJ2-7; TCRdb designates TRBD1, a call that cannot be tested without DNA. This CDR3 spans 15 amino acids. Germline lookup yields CDR1 LGHDT and CDR2 YNNKEL (reference sequence). The CDR3 loop reads CASSPTSTGIYEQYF.

This chain uses TRBV5-8 with TRBJ2-6. The germline CDR1 and CDR2 sequences are SGHTS and YDEGEE. The CDR3 covers 16 residues. CDR3 amino acids: CASSLGAASGANVLTF.

The gene calls are TRBV10-3 and TRBJ2-7; TCRdb's D gene call, TRBD1, goes unchecked for lack of DNA. Per the germline V gene, CDR1 is ENHRY and CDR2 is SYGVKD. This CDR3 has 13 residues. This chain's CDR3 is CAIRGTDRNEQYF.

The rearrangement joins TRBV15 to TRBJ1-5. The CDR3 has 16 amino acids. The V gene's germline CDR1 is LNHNV and CDR2 YYDKDF (reference sequence). Here the CDR3 reads CATSRATGLSNQPQHF.

This chain connects TRBV20-1 to TRBJ2-3; TCRdb designates TRBD2, a call that cannot be tested without DNA. The CDR3 contains 17 residues. Germline loops: CDR1 DFQATT, CDR2 SNEGSKA (reference sequence). The CDR3 loop is CSARGLAGGGIFYTQYF.

The chain has TRBV7-9 and TRBJ2-3; without DNA, the TCRdb call of TRBD2 cannot be checked. The germline gives CDR1 SEHNR, CDR2 FQNEAQ (reference sequence). This CDR3 is built from 13 residues. CDR3 loop: CASRREESDTQYF.

V is TRBV11-1 and J is TRBJ2-1. The V gene's germline CDR1 is SGHAT and CDR2 FQDESV (reference sequence). This CDR3 comprises 12 residues. CDR3 amino acids: CASSLVVGEQFF.

The rearrangement joins TRBV12-3 or TRBV12-4 to TRBJ2-2; TCRdb designates TRBD2, a call that cannot be tested without DNA. The CDR3 is 15 amino acids. The CDR3 protein is CASSPRRLAGGELFF.

CDR3 sequence reads: CATSDLEVGEQFF. The V gene is TRBV24-1, the J gene TRBJ2-1. Per germline, CDR1 KGHDR and CDR2 SFDVKD. The CDR3 spans 13 residues.

The CDR3 sequence is CASSPSSGRDFYEQYF. V gene TRBV6-2 or TRBV6-3 combines with J gene TRBJ2-7; TCRdb designates TRBD2, a call that cannot be tested without DNA. The CDR3 contains 16 residues. Germline lookup yields CDR1 MNHEY and CDR2 SVGEGT.

The chain carries TRBV24-1 and TRBJ2-2; TCRdb lists TRBD1, though no DNA is available to test this call. The CDR3 is 17 residues long. Germline V gives CDR1 KGHDR, CDR2 SFDVKD. The CDR3 region is CATSDLEPGAYTGELFF.

The chain uses TRBV29-1 and TRBJ2-1. The CDR3 covers 13 residues. CDR1 and CDR2 (germline): SQVTM, ANQGSEA. The CDR3 loop is CSVVWEFGNEQFF.

V gene TRBV27 combines with J gene TRBJ2-1; the TCRdb D gene call, TRBD2, has no DNA to confirm it. The CDR3 totals 20 residues. From germline, CDR1 is MNHEY and CDR2 SMNVEV (reference sequence). The CDR3 region is CASSTKPGTSGRGSYNEQFF.

This chain uses TRBV7-8 with TRBJ1-5; TCRdb outputs TRBD1, but without DNA this stays unchecked. This CDR3 region has 16 residues. Per germline, CDR1 SGHVS and CDR2 FQNEAQ. CDR3 in amino acids: CASSPQAGGTNQPQHF.

The V call is TRBV5-1, the J call TRBJ2-5; TCRdb reports TRBD1, a call that lacks DNA to check it against. The CDR3 is 15 residues long. Germline lookup yields CDR1 SGHRS and CDR2 YFSETQ. The CDR3: CASSLAGTGRLAQYF.

The V gene is TRBV11-1, the J gene TRBJ2-2. The CDR3 extends over 15 amino acids. Germline values: CDR1 SGHAT, CDR2 FQDESV (reference sequence). This chain's CDR3 is CATAALAENTGELFF.